This record concerns one TCR beta chain sequence. The antigen this receptor binds is unknown. Nothing much larger sits one base from this clone, and base qualities are not available. Libraries were built with the immunoSEQ multiplex PCR assay. For the multiplex PCR, a mixture combining 60 forward primers for TCR Vbeta segments and 13 reverse primers for TCR Jbeta segments was used. The CDR3 region of rearranged TCR beta genes was amplified from genomic DNA with a multiplex PCR assay. The amplified TCR beta libraries were sequenced on the Illumina HiSeq System as 87-base-pair reads. The authors' pipeline ran thus. A later analysis tallied approximately 87 million unique TCR beta chains across the 700 or so repertoires, and around 9.9 million of those chains were shared by two or more donors. Raw reads were error-corrected and collapsed into unique sequences by a nearest-neighbor algorithm in which closely related sequences were merged to remove PCR and sequencing errors. Alignment of CDR3 sequences to IMGT reference sequences was used to assign V, D and J gene segments. For a sequence to be retained, a match of at least six nucleotides to both a V gene segment and a J gene segment was required. A rearrangement counted as productive if the CDR3 had no stop codons and remained in frame with V and J, and every other rearrangement counted as non-productive. CDR3 was defined by IMGT convention, running from the second conserved V-encoded cysteine to the conserved J-encoded phenylalanine. The earlier analysis of approximately 500 of the donors excluded sequences that lacked an unambiguous match to a single V gene segment. In an earlier analysis of 587 of the donors, a V segment was called functional when productive rearrangements were above 56.7%, and segregating when the standard deviation between donors exceeded 5%. To diagnose cytomegalovirus status from the catalog of TCR beta chain sequences, a statistical classification framework was built. V and J gene assignment, in a later analysis, came from comparing TCR nucleotide sequences with IMGT/GENE-DB human TR gene sequences. In a later analysis, CDR3 sequences and most-parsimonious VDJ recombination scenarios were assigned using the TCRdist pipeline. In a later analysis, every TCR beta chain was defined by the combination of its CDR3 amino acid sequence and its V-gene family, and reads without a unique V-gene family were dropped. In a later analysis, several hundred highly shared, low-generation-probability nucleotide sequences were removed to address suspected cross-contamination and a sequencing artifact. In a later analysis, a clonal expansion index for each public chain was calculated from normalized within-repertoire ranks of inferred template counts. A later analysis computed generation probabilities with a VDJ recombination model fitted to out-of-frame rearrangements, and checked the results against IGoR. A later analysis scored TCR-TCR, TCR-HLA and TCR-CMV co-occurrence with hypergeometric tests, applying a repertoire-size bias correction to TCR pairs. False discovery rates were estimated in a later analysis by permuting HLA or CMV assignments 20 times. A later analysis grouped co-occurring TCRs with DBSCAN, adding TCRdist sequence similarity when clustering within HLA-allele-positive subsets. Repertoires with fewer than 30,000 or more than 120,000 public chains were left out of co-occurrence clustering, as were a few repertoires with anomalous nucleotide sharing. TCRdb provides this immuneACCESS table in a form limited to in-frame rearrangements. Some clones are lacking; in checked studies, under half of them reflect an unresolved V gene, and why the rest are absent is not known. The V and J calls and clone size are taken from that table; D and trimming were inferred from the DNA. Recorded for this sample are more than 150,000 clones; about 77% of them occurred a single time. The top ten constitute about 2.5% of the sample.

The germline V gene (reference sequence) sets CDR1 to SGHNT and CDR2 to YYREEE. V loses 3 bases of germline sequence and J loses 0 bases, and the interval between the two ends is 13 bases. The CDR3 holds 16 amino acids from the cysteine to the phenylalanine. Left in the record is the CDR3 DNA by itself, 48 bases read in frame from the first base. In total, around 600 healthy bone marrow donors made up the cohort. Cohort members were all nominally healthy when sampled, although unrecorded immune exposures were likely present. The donor was CMV seropositive and was included in the group of some 290 seropositive cohort members. Every donor gave a peripheral blood sample, and the peripheral blood mononuclear cells from that sample were used for TCR beta sequencing. The Qiagen DNeasy Blood Extraction Kit was used to extract genomic DNA from the blood cell samples. This specimen comes from a study of cytomegalovirus exposure and HLA in healthy donors (dated by TCRdb to 2016 to 2017). Concerning the study at large: An earlier analysis of some 620 of the donors reported about 260 Gb of sequence data and around 120 million unique TCR beta sequences obtained from about 180 million T cells. An early release covering roughly 640 HLA-typed donors comprised 250 to 350 gigabases of sequencing data and 85 million to 100 million unique TCR sequences. Of the 300 to 400 genotyped donors, 65% to 90% fell in the genetic ancestry cluster associated with self-reported Caucasian donors. The study aimed to test whether cataloging public T cell receptors could reveal signatures of past pathogen exposure. The study used immunosequencing to profile the T cell repertoires of about 670 subjects and linked those repertoires to cytomegalovirus serostatus. A separate validation cohort of roughly 120 different subjects was used in addition to the 666-subject first cohort. High-throughput TCR immunosequencing, statistical association of individual TCRs with disease status, and machine learning were combined to predict cytomegalovirus infection status. A later analysis re-analyzed previously published TCR beta repertoires from roughly 690 donors and added high-resolution HLA genotyping to study TCR occurrence patterns. Rather than using new phenotypic data, the later analysis identified candidate immune exposures from TCR beta sequences and from how often those sequences occurred across donors. An earlier analysis of approximately 580 of the donors used high-throughput TCR beta sequencing to judge whether each TCR beta V gene segment behaved as functional or pseudogenic. Donor age, sex, ethnicity and CMV serostatus were compiled alongside the repertoire data. Genome-wide SNP genotypes for about 65% of the roughly 670 donors were used in a later genetic analysis, which treated that subset as a discovery cohort. Every discovery cohort repertoire had been produced on one sequencing platform. Both class I and class II loci were covered by HLA typing, at four-digit resolution. The number of typed donors differed by locus: roughly 620-630 for A, B, C, DRB1 and DQB1; 500 to 550 for DQA1; around 580 for DPA1; and about 470 for DPB1. Because of strong linkage in the cohort, five DR-DQ haplotypes were treated as single units for association and clustering. Across approximately 400 genotyped donors of the cohort, an average of approximately 220,000 unique TCR beta nucleotide sequences per donor were sequenced, and 15% to 20% of those sequences were non-productive. Broad study findings and their caveats: Roughly uniform sequencing depth across donors was assumed in presence/absence analyses, although this assumption may not hold. Most CMV-associated TCR beta chains appeared to be HLA-restricted in a later analysis, and the HLA associations seemed to be driven largely by CMV exposure. Roughly 17 rarely observed V segments, including chromosome 9 orphons, were excluded from the earlier analysis of about 610 of the donors because counts were too low. The 87-base-pair reads could not distinguish some IMGT-functional V segments, including TRBV6-2 and TRBV6-3, so those segments were excluded. Correlated functional status among segregating V segments might be attributable to linkage disequilibrium, but an unknown experimental factor could not be ruled out. The only immune exposure information available for the cohort was CMV serostatus. An earlier analysis of approximately 570 of the donors showed that most TCR beta V segments appeared in productive rearrangements either about 87% or about 30% of the time, which broadly matched IMGT annotations. In a later analysis, the rate of TCR association differed among HLA loci, with DRB1 alleles having the most associated TCRs and HLA-C alleles having the fewest. The authors suggested that the approach could potentially be extended to other disease states and immunological phenotypes. Strong co-occurrence of HLA alleles, especially DR and DQ, made assigning TCR associations to individual alleles difficult. V-gene and J-gene trimming of TCR beta chains was associated with a missense DCLRE1C variant in a later genetic analysis, and the association was replicated in an independent cohort. In a later analysis, HLA-associated TCR beta chains showed more clonal expansion and lower generation probabilities than non-associated chains that were equally common. According to a later analysis, parvovirus B19, influenza, CMV and Epstein-Barr virus appeared linked to several top co-occurrence clusters. Most TCR sequences were observed very rarely across donors, whereas some public TCRs were present in many individuals. A further reported finding was that TCR beta sequences accurately predicted the HLA-A and HLA-B alleles for most subjects in the first cohort. The classifier was reported to diagnose cytomegalovirus status with high specificity and sensitivity in both the original cohort and the validation cohort. A later analysis associated some 17,000 TCR beta sequences with specific HLA alleles at a false discovery rate of 0.05. This cohort had only TCR beta chains sequenced, and the lack of alpha or paired-chain data limited which features could be detected. Because HLA typing was missing for some donors at each locus, association tests included only the typed subset. Compared with the approximately 670-donor mean, donors in an Asian-associated ancestry cluster had fewer N-insertions in productive TCRs, according to a later genetic analysis. The sequencing pipeline was judged likely to have produced a cluster of highly shared sequence variants as a technical artifact. The study listed 164 TCR beta chains as associated with cytomegalovirus. In vitro tests confirmed that three of the cytomegalovirus-associated TCR beta chains recognize cytomegalovirus antigens.

The material sequenced was PBMCs. This TCR was sampled from a woman in her twenties or thirties in good health and CMV-seropositive. The rearranged chain carries TRBV5-4 and TRBJ2-1; a tentative D match to TRBD2 spans 5 bases. The CDR3 protein: CASSSRDPSSYNEQFF. The sequenced DNA is TGTGCCAGCAGCTCTCGGGATCCAAGCTCCTACAATGAGCAGTTCTTC.